A single sample is the source of the 21 T cell receptor beta chains below, sequenced in a study of blood T cells in healthy people across ages. Primed by a sample-barcoded 5' primer and a J-beta primer mix, a second PCR proceeded for 7 to 11 cycles. TCRdb ran MiXCR on the 5' RACE reads and lists one entry per CDR3 protein. Seen here are about 570,000 distinct CDR3 sequences, about 26% observed once, and the top ten hold approximately 18%. Sequencing was carried out using blood. The receptor source for this set is a woman in her seventies in good health.

This sequence joins TRBV6-5 and TRBJ1-4; no firm D call. Looked up from germline, CDR1 is MNHEY and CDR2 is SVGAGI. This CDR3 spans 13 amino acids. With 3 bases removed from V and 5 bases from J, the gap between germline ends came to 7 bases. Written as DNA, the CDR3 is TGTGCCAGCAGTTATACGCACAATGAAAAACTGTTTTTT. It is translated as CASSYTHNEKLFF.

This clonotype was seen a few times. The chain uses TRBV7-2 and TRBJ2-7; 11 positions agree with TRBD2. V lost 3 bases to trimming and J lost 9 bases; unmatched junction nucleotides: 7. This CDR3 spans 14 amino acids. CDR1 and CDR2 from the germline V gene are SGHTA and FQGNSA. The DNA of the CDR3 is TGTGCCAGCAGCTTGCTAGCTAGCGGGGGGCTGCAGTACTTC. It is translated as CASSLLASGGLQYF. Looking up the rest from reference TRBV7-2 and TRBJ2-7 gives the full variable domain: GAGVSQSPSNKVTEKGKDVELRCDPISGHTALYWYRQSLGQGLEFLIYFQGNSAPDKSGLPSDRFSAERTGGSVSTLTIQRTQQEDSAVYLCASSLLASGGLQYFGPGTRLTVT.

This clonotype was counted between two and nine times. V usage is TRBV7-2 and J usage is TRBJ2-1, with 7 bases lining up with TRBD2. The germline V gene has CDR1 SGHTA and CDR2 FQGNSA. CDR3 length: 15 residues. The J segment lost 7 bases and the V segment lost 1 base, leaving 7 bases of the junction unmatched. DNA of the CDR3: TGTGCCAGCAGCTTAGAGGCGGGGGTGCATAATGAGCAGTTCTTC. This encodes CASSLEAGVHNEQFF.

This clonotype was seen a few times. The chain has TRBV3-1 and TRBJ1-5; D ambiguous. Per the germline V gene, CDR1 is LGHDT and CDR2 is YNNKEL (reference sequence). The CDR3 sequence is 13 residues long. V lost 1 base, J lost 11 bases, and 12 bases lay in between. DNA for the CDR3: TGTGCCAGCAGCCAAGCGGGCAGGTCCGCCCAGCATTTT. This sequence encodes CASSQAGRSAQHF.

This clonotype turned up a few times. This chain links TRBV10-3 with TRBJ2-5; D unclear. The CDR3 contains 13 residues. Germline CDR1 ENHRY, CDR2 SYGVKD. V shed 4 bases and J shed 4 bases, with 10 bases lying between them. Here the CDR3 reads CAISVVPGETQYF. In DNA form, the CDR3 reads TGTGCCATCAGTGTGGTGCCAGGAGAGACCCAGTACTTC.

The chain carries TRBV20-1 and TRBJ1-2; D gene ambiguous. CDR1 is DFQATT, CDR2 SNEGSKA, per germline (reference sequence). The CDR3 covers 13 residues. V shed 2 bases and J shed 6 bases, with 13 bases lying between them. This CDR3 reads CSARYPGKNGYTF. The CDR3 bases are TGCAGTGCTAGATATCCGGGGAAAAATGGCTACACCTTC.

The rearrangement uses TRBV5-1 and TRBJ2-5, with D possibly matching TRBD1 (5 bases). V dropped 6 bases and J dropped 0 bases, with 18 bases sitting between them. CDR1 and CDR2 from the germline V gene are SGHRS and YFSETQ. CDR3 length equals 16 residues. The CDR3: CASKMTLGPYQETQYF. The CDR3, as DNA: TGCGCCAGCAAAATGACCCTGGGGCCGTACCAAGAGACCCAGTACTTC.

The CDR3 coding sequence is TGTGCCAGCAGCACCGATCGGGGGGATGGCTACACCTTC. Encoded protein: CASSTDRGDGYTF. The chain joins TRBV6-5 to TRBJ1-2; D is perhaps TRBD1 (5 bases). Trimming left V 6 bases short and J 6 bases short, with 14 bases between. The germline V gene has CDR1 MNHEY and CDR2 SVGAGI. This CDR3 contains 13 residues.

V gene TRBV29-1 combines with J gene TRBJ2-5; TRBD1 or TRBD2 may be the D gene (5 bases each). This CDR3 has 13 amino acids. Germline V gene data show CDR1 as SQVTM and CDR2 as ANQGSEA. V dropped 4 bases and J dropped 5 bases, with 14 bases sitting between them. CDR3 nucleotide sequence: TGCAGCGTTGTCGGGGCGACCTGGGAGACCCAGTACTTC. This sequence encodes CSVVGATWETQYF.

This clonotype has ten or more counts. The V and J genes are TRBV18 and TRBJ2-5; 12 bases agree with TRBD2. The J call may be mistaken, given a closer DNA end match to TRBJ2-7. This CDR3 spans 14 amino acids. CDR1 and CDR2 from the germline V gene are KGHSH and LQKENI. The CDR3 nucleotides are TGTGCCAGCTCACCTACTAGCGGGGGGAACGAGCAGTACTTC. It encodes CASSPTSGGNEQYF.

V gene TRBV7-2 combines with J gene TRBJ1-4; 9 nucleotides match TRBD1. The CDR3 is 15 amino acids. Germline V gene sequence: CDR1 SGHTA, CDR2 FQGNSA. Trimming cost V 1 base and J 8 bases; bases outside gene matches: 5. CDR3 region: CASSLGGQGVEKLFF. CDR3 nucleotides: TGTGCCAGCAGCTTAGGGGGACAGGGTGTAGAAAAACTGTTTTTT.

This clonotype turned up a few times. The chain couples TRBV7-2 to TRBJ2-2; 9 bases align to TRBD2. After removal of 1 base from V and 4 bases from J, the junction contained 4 bases not matched to a gene. Germline V gives CDR1 SGHTA, CDR2 FQGNSA. The CDR3 extends over 16 amino acids. The CDR3 protein is CASSLVAGGFTGELFF. The CDR3 coding sequence is TGTGCCAGCAGCTTAGTTGCGGGGGGGTTCACCGGGGAGCTGTTTTTT.

This clonotype was recorded a few times. The CDR3 DNA reads as TGCAGCGTTGAGGTAGGGGGAGGCTCCTACAATGAGCAGTTCTTC. This encodes CSVEVGGGSYNEQFF. The V gene is TRBV29-1, the J gene TRBJ2-1, with D possibly called TRBD1 or TRBD2 (6 bases each). CDR1 and CDR2 from the germline V gene are SQVTM and ANQGSEA. CDR3 length: 15 amino acids. V was pared by 3 bases and J by 0 bases, with 12 bases between.

The chain couples TRBV28 to TRBJ2-5; maybe TRBD1 (6 bases). CDR3 length: 14 residues. Germline V gene sequence: CDR1 MDHEN, CDR2 SYDVKM. Deletions cut 5 bases from V and 2 bases from J, with 12 bases between. The CDR3 nucleotides are TGTGCCAGCAGTGCCCCCGGACAGCAAGAGACCCAGTACTTC. It codes for CASSAPGQQETQYF. Full variable domain (missing parts from reference TRBV28 and TRBJ2-5): DVKVTQSSRYLVKRTGEKVFLECVQDMDHENMFWYRQDPGLGLRLIYFSYDVKMKEKGDIPEGYSVSREKKERFSLILESASTNQTSMYLCASSAPGQQETQYFGPGTRLLVL.

This chain connects TRBV7-9 to TRBJ2-5; D is undetermined. Trimming left V 0 bases short and J 2 bases short, with 7 bases between. The CDR3 runs to 14 residues. From germline, CDR1 is SEHNR and CDR2 FQNEAQ (reference sequence). For the CDR3, the DNA is TGTGCCAGCAGCTTAGCGGTAAAACAAGAGACCCAGTACTTC. It yields the protein CASSLAVKQETQYF. The entire variable domain, with the rest obtained from reference TRBV7-9 and TRBJ2-5, is as follows: DTGVSQNPRHKITKRGQNVTFRCDPISEHNRLYWYRQTLGQGPEFLTYFQNEAQLEKSRLLSDRFSAERPKGSFSTLEIQRTEQGDSAMYLCASSLAVKQETQYFGPGTRLLVL.

This clonotype was seen a few times. The chain couples TRBV20-1 to TRBJ2-4; D might be TRBD1 or TRBD2, each matching 6 bases. Germline V CDR1 and CDR2: DFQATT, SNEGSKA (reference sequence). V shed 0 bases and J shed 1 base, with 13 bases lying between them. The CDR3 loop spans 16 amino acids. The chain's CDR3 is CSARDIWGAAKNIQYF. The CDR3 nucleotides read TGCAGTGCTAGAGATATTTGGGGGGCGGCCAAAAACATTCAGTACTTC.

This clonotype showed up many times. The V call is TRBV6-5, the J call TRBJ2-1, with D tentatively TRBD1 or TRBD2 (5 bases each). This CDR3 comprises 12 residues. Germline V gene sequence: CDR1 MNHEY, CDR2 SVGAGI. Trimming removed 8 bases from V and 4 bases from J, with 9 bases in between. This CDR3 reads CASGGTYNEQFF. The CDR3 DNA reads TGTGCCAGCGGGGGTACATACAATGAGCAGTTCTTC.

CDR3 protein: CSAREGLARETQYF. DNA of the CDR3: TGCAGTGCTAGAGAGGGACTAGCGAGGGAGACCCAGTACTTC. The genes are TRBV20-1 and TRBJ2-5, with 10 bases lining up with TRBD2. Unmatched junction bases numbered 3, after V lost 0 bases and J lost 5 bases. Per the germline V gene, CDR1 is DFQATT and CDR2 is SNEGSKA (reference sequence). There are 14 residues in the CDR3.

This clonotype appeared a single time. The V call is TRBV6-5, the J call TRBJ2-5, with 12 bases matching TRBD2. Gene TRBJ2-1 matches the end of the DNA better, so the J call may be wrong. The CDR3 spans 16 residues. The germline V gene has CDR1 MNHEY and CDR2 SVGAGI. The chain's CDR3 is CASSYGRTSGNNEQFF. CDR3 nucleotides: TGTGCCAGCAGTTATGGGAGGACTAGCGGGAATAATGAGCAGTTCTTC.

This clonotype was seen a few times. The chain recombines TRBV20-1 with TRBJ2-1, with 9 bases matching TRBD2. The J call is uncertain, as TRBJ2-5 better fits the DNA end. This CDR3 comprises 15 residues. From germline, CDR1 is DFQATT and CDR2 SNEGSKA (reference sequence). As DNA, the CDR3 is TGCAGTGCTAGAGATTTGGGACTAGCCCAAGAGACCCAGTACTTC. This encodes CSARDLGLAQETQYF.

There are a few counts of this clonotype. V usage is TRBV20-1 and J usage is TRBJ2-5; 11 bases agree with TRBD2. Germline lookup yields CDR1 DFQATT and CDR2 SNEGSKA (reference sequence). CDR3 size: 16 residues. The V gene end was trimmed by 3 bases and the J gene end by 5 bases; junction bases not matched to a gene: 11. Here the CDR3 DNA reads TGCAGTGCTAGGGAACCTAGCGGGGGGCGCAAGGAGACCCAGTACTTC. This encodes CSAREPSGGRKETQYF.